These 7 T cell receptor beta chains originate from one sample sequenced in a study of monozygotic twins with inflammatory bowel disease. Reprocessing the 5' RACE reads, TCRdb reports a single entry for every CDR3 protein and omits DNA. This sample lists 140,000 to 150,000 distinct CDR3 sequences; its ten largest clones have about 1.2%. Sequencing was performed on blood. Receptor source: a human donor with ulcerative colitis or Crohn's disease, or a healthy co-twin of an affected twin (not recorded which).

The chain uses TRBV5-4 and TRBJ2-7; TCRdb's D call of TRBD1 is untestable without DNA. Germline CDR1 SGHNT, CDR2 YYREEE (reference sequence). The CDR3 runs 15 residues. The CDR3 is CASSVFGTGAHEQYF.

The genes are TRBV5-1 and TRBJ2-1; TCRdb selects TRBD1, and the lack of DNA leaves this call unchecked. The length of the CDR3 is 15 residues. The germline V gene has CDR1 SGHRS and CDR2 YFSETQ. The CDR3: CASSLAGAGANEQFF.

The V gene is TRBV20-1, the J gene TRBJ2-3; TCRdb reports TRBD1, a call that lacks DNA to check it against. CDR3 length equals 15 residues. Germline loops: CDR1 DFQATT, CDR2 SNEGSKA (reference sequence). This chain's CDR3 is CSARDRRQGTDTQYF.

This chain joins TRBV5-1 and TRBJ2-2; TCRdb calls TRBD1, which cannot be checked without DNA. The CDR3 sequence is 21 residues long. The germline gives CDR1 SGHRS, CDR2 YFSETQ. The CDR3 protein is CASSLVGTGGEKTLNTGELFF.

The chain combines TRBV7-9 with TRBJ2-7; the D call of TRBD1 rests on TCRdb alone, since no DNA is present to check it. The CDR3 length is 14 residues. Germline V gene lookup returns CDR1 SEHNR and CDR2 FQNEAQ (reference sequence). This CDR3 reads CASGITGLAYEQYF.

The V and J genes are TRBV11-2 and TRBJ2-4; TCRdb indicates TRBD1, and absent DNA this call remains unverified. In germline, CDR1 is SGHAT, CDR2 FQNNGV. This CDR3 comprises 13 residues. CDR3 protein: CASSSRAQNIQYF.

V usage is TRBV7-9 and J usage is TRBJ2-2; TCRdb proposes TRBD1, but this gene call is untestable without DNA. Germline V gives CDR1 SEHNR, CDR2 FQNEAQ (reference sequence). The CDR3 runs 16 residues. The CDR3 spells CASSLWAGVTSGELFF.